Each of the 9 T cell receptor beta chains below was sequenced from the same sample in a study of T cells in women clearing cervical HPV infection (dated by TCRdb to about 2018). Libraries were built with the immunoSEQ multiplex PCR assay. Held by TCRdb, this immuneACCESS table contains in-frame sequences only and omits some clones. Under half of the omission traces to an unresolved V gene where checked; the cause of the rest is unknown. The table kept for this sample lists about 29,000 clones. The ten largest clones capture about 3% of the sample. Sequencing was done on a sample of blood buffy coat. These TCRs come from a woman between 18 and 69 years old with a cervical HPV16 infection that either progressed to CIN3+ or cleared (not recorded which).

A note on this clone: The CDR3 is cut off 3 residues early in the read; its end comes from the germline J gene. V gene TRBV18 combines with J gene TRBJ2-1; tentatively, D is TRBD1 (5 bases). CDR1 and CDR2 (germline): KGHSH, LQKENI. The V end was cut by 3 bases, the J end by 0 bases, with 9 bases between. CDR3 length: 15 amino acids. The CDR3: CASSPDRSSYNEQFF. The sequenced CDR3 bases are TGTGCCAGCTCACCTGACAGAAGCTCCTACAATGAG.

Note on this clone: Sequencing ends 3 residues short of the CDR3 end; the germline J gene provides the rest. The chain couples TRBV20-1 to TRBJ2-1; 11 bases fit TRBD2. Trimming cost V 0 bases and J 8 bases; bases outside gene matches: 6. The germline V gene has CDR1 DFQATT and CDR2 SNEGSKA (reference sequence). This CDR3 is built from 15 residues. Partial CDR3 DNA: TGCAGTGCTAGAGATACCGGGACTAGCGGCCATGAG. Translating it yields CSARDTGTSGHE. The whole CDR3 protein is CSARDTGTSGHEQFF.

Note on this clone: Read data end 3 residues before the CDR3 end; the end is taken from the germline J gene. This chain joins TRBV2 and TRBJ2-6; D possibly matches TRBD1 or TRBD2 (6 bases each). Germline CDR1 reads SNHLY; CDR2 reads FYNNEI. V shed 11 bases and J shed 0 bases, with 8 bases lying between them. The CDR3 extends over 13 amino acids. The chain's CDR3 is CAGGGSGANVLTF. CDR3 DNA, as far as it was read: TGTGCCGGAGGGGGCTCTGGGGCCAACGTC.

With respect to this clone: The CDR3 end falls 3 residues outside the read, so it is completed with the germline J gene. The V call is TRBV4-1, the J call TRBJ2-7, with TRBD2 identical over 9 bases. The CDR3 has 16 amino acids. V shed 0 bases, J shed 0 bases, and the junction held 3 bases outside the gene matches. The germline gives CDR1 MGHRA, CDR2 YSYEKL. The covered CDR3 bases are TGCGCCAGCAGCCAAGAGGTTAGCGGGAGCTCCTACGAG. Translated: CASSQEVSGSSYE. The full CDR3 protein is CASSQEVSGSSYEQYF.

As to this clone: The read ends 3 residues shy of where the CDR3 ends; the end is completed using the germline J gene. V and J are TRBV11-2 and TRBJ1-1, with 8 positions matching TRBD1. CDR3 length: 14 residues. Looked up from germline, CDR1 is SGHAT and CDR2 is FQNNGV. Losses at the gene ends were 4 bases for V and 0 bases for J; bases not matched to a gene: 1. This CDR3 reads CASSSTGVNTEAFF. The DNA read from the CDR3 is TGTGCCAGCAGCTCGACAGGGGTGAACACTGAA.

CDR3 residues: CASSGWRIQETQYF. The part of the CDR3 DNA that was read is TGTGCCAGCAGTGGATGGCGGATCCAAGAGACC. V and J are TRBV2 and TRBJ2-5; D not certain. The CDR3 end lies 3 residues beyond the end of the read and is filled in from the germline J gene. The CDR3 is 14 residues long. Per the germline V gene, CDR1 is SNHLY and CDR2 is FYNNEI. V lost 4 bases and J 1 base, leaving 10 bases between the germline ends.

CDR3 bases read: TGTGCCACCCTGGACACCTTTCGCTCCTACAATGAG. Translation gives CATLDTFRSYNE. The CDR3, in full, reads CATLDTFRSYNEQFF. This chain uses TRBV24-1 with TRBJ2-1, with D tentatively TRBD1 (5 bases). The CDR3 goes on 3 residues after the read ends, and that part is filled in from the germline J gene. Germline CDR1 is KGHDR and CDR2 is SFDVKD. The CDR3 has 15 amino acids. The V end was cut by 9 bases, the J end by 0 bases, with 14 bases between.

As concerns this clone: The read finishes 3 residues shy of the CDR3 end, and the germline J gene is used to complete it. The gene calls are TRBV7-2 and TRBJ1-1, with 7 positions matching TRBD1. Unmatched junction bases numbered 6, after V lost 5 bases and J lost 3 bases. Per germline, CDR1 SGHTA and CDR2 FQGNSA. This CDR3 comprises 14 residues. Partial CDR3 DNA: TGTGCCAGCAGCCGGAGACAGGGAGACACTGAA. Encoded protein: CASSRRQGDTE. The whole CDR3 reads CASSRRQGDTEAFF.

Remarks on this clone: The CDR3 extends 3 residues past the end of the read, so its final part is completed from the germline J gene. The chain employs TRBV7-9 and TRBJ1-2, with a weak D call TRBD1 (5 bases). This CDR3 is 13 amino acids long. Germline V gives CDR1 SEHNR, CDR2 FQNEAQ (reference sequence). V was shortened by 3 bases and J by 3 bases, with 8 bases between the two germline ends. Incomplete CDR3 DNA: TGTGCCAGCAGCTTGGTCAGGGACTATGGC. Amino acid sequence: CASSLVRDYG. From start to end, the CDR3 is CASSLVRDYGYTF.